This T cell receptor (beta chain) comes out of a study of shared clonotypes between healthy human individuals. The study, taken as a whole, reports: It was only blood that was sampled, and tissue repertoires likely differ. Sequencing depth was predicted to influence how clonotypes are shared among donors.

Sequenced by immunoSEQ multiplex PCR; TCRdb stores in-frame clones only, minus some. The sample has more than 2 million clones, approximately 94% seen once; the top ten hold around 1.1%. Remarks on this clone: Its antigen is unknown.

This CDR3 region has 14 residues. The germline V and J ends were trimmed by 3 bases and 13 bases, with 17 bases remaining between them. CDR1 and CDR2 (germline): SGDLS, YYNGEE. Positively selected for CCR7, the CD45RO-negative cells used as naive CD8 cells excluded terminally differentiated effector memory CD45RA+ cells. This sequence originates from a man between 18 and 35 years old in good health. Sequenced sample: naive CD8+ T cells sorted from blood. V usage is TRBV9 and J usage is TRBJ1-6; TRBD1 might be the D (5 bases). The CDR3 is CASSAGGPTGPLHF. CDR3 nucleotides: TGTGCCAGCAGCGCCGGGGGACCCACTGGGCCCCTCCACTTT.